This T cell receptor (beta chain) is from a study of response to subunit inactivated influenza vaccine. Findings and caveats of the study: Authors suggested each seasonal flu vaccination may recruit only limited numbers of new T cells.

In regard to this clonotype: Its matching antigen is unknown.

TCRdb re-called the RT-PCR reads with MiXCR, one entry per CDR3 protein. The sample has around 520,000 distinct CDR3 sequences; about 10% are singletons. V was clipped by 3 bases and J by 1 base; unmatched bases: 5. Looked up from germline, CDR1 is DFQATT and CDR2 is SNEGSKA (reference sequence). This CDR3 is 15 amino acids long. The chain uses TRBV20-1 and TRBJ2-5; 10 nucleotides agree with TRBD2. Sequenced material: PBMCs from blood, taken on the day of vaccination. This receptor was taken from a man aged 45-65 years who received an inactivated influenza vaccine. This CDR3 reads CSASWLAGVQETQYF. CDR3 in DNA: TGCAGTGCTAGCTGGCTAGCGGGGGTCCAAGAGACCCAGTACTTC.